A single T cell receptor beta chain is shown here with its context. Its antigen is not known. Trimming stripped 5 bases from V and 4 bases from J, with 15 bases between. The CDR3 has 15 amino acids. CDR1 and CDR2 (germline): MNHEY, SMNVEV (reference sequence). All donors participated as healthy donors of bone marrow. Use of 60 Vbeta and 13 Jbeta primers characterized the PCR. The table came from immunoSEQ multiplex PCR; TCRdb's copy has only in-frame clones and leaves some out. The sample lists around 200,000 clones, less than 80% occurring once. The data originate from a study of cytomegalovirus exposure and HLA in healthy donors. At the level of the study: Assignment to the Caucasian-associated ancestry cluster applied to around 80% of the approximately 400 genotyped donors.

Findings of the study overall: An analysis that was carried out later associated 16,951 TCR beta sequences with HLA alleles at 0.05 false discovery rate. Productive rates of about 87% or about 30% were seen for most TCR beta V segments in an earlier analysis.

The specimen sequenced was PBMCs. This chain uses TRBV27 with TRBJ1-5; unclear D gene. This TCR came from a woman aged 25-40 years in good health and CMV-seropositive. CDR3 residues: CASSPTPGANQPQHF. CDR3 nucleotide sequence: TGTGCCAGCAGTCCGACGCCGGGAGCGAATCAGCCCCAGCATTTT.